The 17 T cell receptor beta chains below were found in one sample sequenced in a study of cytomegalovirus exposure and HLA in healthy donors. The PCR used 60 Vbeta and 13 Jbeta primers. The repertoire was sequenced with immunoSEQ multiplex PCR; TCRdb's copy has only in-frame clones and lacks some. This sample yields over 150,000 clones, of which more than 65% are seen a single time; around 3.2% belongs to the top ten. Source material: PBMCs. The receptor source for this set is a woman aged 30 to 39 in good health and CMV-seropositive.

The V call is TRBV11-1, the J call TRBJ2-2; tentative D call: TRBD1 (6 bases). In germline, CDR1 is SGHAT, CDR2 FQDESV (reference sequence). The V end lost 7 bases, the J end lost 2 bases, and 11 bases lay between the germline ends. The CDR3 contains 14 residues. CDR3 bases: TGTGCCAGCAAAATACAGGGAAACACCGGGGAGCTGTTTTTT. Amino acids: CASKIQGNTGELFF.

The rearrangement uses TRBV5-5 and TRBJ2-3, with a weak D call TRBD1 (5 bases). With 0 bases removed from V and 2 bases from J, the gap between germline ends came to 13 bases. The CDR3 length is 16 residues. Germline values: CDR1 SGHKS, CDR2 YYEKEE (reference sequence). The CDR3 region is CASSLDRRPYTDTQYF. CDR3 sequence (DNA): TGTGCCAGCAGCTTGGACAGGCGCCCTTACACAGATACGCAGTATTTT.

The chain carries TRBV18 and TRBJ2-5, with 13 bases identical to TRBD2. Looked up from germline, CDR1 is KGHSH and CDR2 is LQKENI. This CDR3 is 15 amino acids long. The J segment lost 13 bases and the V segment lost 5 bases, leaving 13 bases of the junction unmatched. The CDR3 here is CASSDGLAGVRIWYF. In DNA form, the CDR3 reads TGTGCCAGCTCAGATGGACTAGCGGGAGTAAGGATTTGGTACTTC.

A note on this clone: The sample carries other DNA sequences with the same CDR3. V gene TRBV5-1 combines with J gene TRBJ2-7, with D tentatively TRBD1 (5 bases). V was pared by 0 bases and J by 4 bases, with 11 bases between. This CDR3 is built from 14 residues. Germline V gene sequence: CDR1 SGHRS, CDR2 YFSETQ. CDR3: CASSLGQGQYEQYF. CDR3 in DNA: TGCGCCAGCAGCTTGGGGCAGGGTCAATACGAGCAGTACTTC.

The CDR3 reads CSVEDESSGNTIYF. CDR3 coding DNA: TGCAGCGTTGAAGATGAGTCCTCTGGAAACACCATATATTTT. V gene TRBV29-1 combines with J gene TRBJ1-3; no definite D call. Germline V gene sequence: CDR1 SQVTM, CDR2 ANQGSEA. The V gene lost 0 bases and the J gene lost 0 bases, with 6 bases spanning the gap. The CDR3 is 14 amino acids. Using reference TRBV29-1 and TRBJ1-3 for the parts outside the CDR3, the full variable domain is SAVISQKPSRDICQRGTSLTIQCQVDSQVTMMFWYRQQPGQSLTLIATANQGSEATYESGFVIDKFPISRPNLTFSTLTVSNMSPEDSSIYLCSVEDESSGNTIYFGEGSWLTVV.

The CDR3 protein is CASSSGLSTGELFF. In DNA form, the CDR3 reads TGTGCCAGCAGTTCGGGACTATCCACCGGGGAGCTGTTTTTT. The gene calls are TRBV27 and TRBJ2-2; 7 bases line up with TRBD2. The CDR3 is made up of 14 amino acids. Per germline, CDR1 MNHEY and CDR2 SMNVEV (reference sequence). J lost 4 bases, V lost 4 bases, and 3 bases had no gene match.

The V call is TRBV7-8, the J call TRBJ2-5, with TRBD1 matching 8 bases. Germline-derived CDR1 and CDR2 are SGHVS and FQNEAQ. The trim removed 1 base at V and 4 bases at J, leaving 8 bases unmatched. The length of the CDR3 is 16 residues. CDR3 sequence (DNA): TGTGCCAGCAGCTTAGTGTCTCTAGGACAGGGAGAGACCCAGTACTTC. This encodes CASSLVSLGQGETQYF.

The rearrangement joins TRBV7-8 to TRBJ2-5; 8 positions agree with TRBD1. The closer fit of TRBJ2-7 to the DNA end suggests the J call may be wrong. CDR3 length: 12 amino acids. CDR1 and CDR2 from the germline V gene are SGHVS and FQNEAQ. The CDR3 spells CASSYTGGEQYF. The CDR3 DNA is TGTGCCAGCAGCTATACAGGGGGCGAGCAGTACTTC.

The V call is TRBV7-9, the J call TRBJ1-1; perhaps TRBD1 as D (6 bases). Germline lookup yields CDR1 SEHNR and CDR2 FQNEAQ (reference sequence). V was clipped by 7 bases and J by 3 bases, with 18 bases between them. CDR3 length: 15 amino acids. Written as DNA, the CDR3 is TGTGCCAGCACCCCAGGACAGCGAGGGGACACTGAAGCTTTCTTT. It specifies CASTPGQRGDTEAFF. Based on the CDR3 plus reference TRBV7-9 and TRBJ1-1, the full variable domain is DTGVSQNPRHKITKRGQNVTFRCDPISEHNRLYWYRQTLGQGPEFLTYFQNEAQLEKSRLLSDRFSAERPKGSFSTLEIQRTEQGDSAMYLCASTPGQRGDTEAFFGQGTRLTVV.

This clone was recorded only once. The chain employs TRBV6-6 and TRBJ1-4, with 10 bases that match TRBD1. This CDR3 contains 15 residues. Unmatched junction bases numbered 5, after V lost 2 bases and J lost 8 bases. Germline V gives CDR1 MNHNY, CDR2 SVGAGI (reference sequence). The CDR3 is CASSYGDRGAEKLFF. The CDR3 region has the DNA TGTGCCAGCAGTTACGGGGACAGGGGCGCGGAAAAACTGTTTTTT.

The V and J genes are TRBV5-4 and TRBJ1-1, with D unclear. CDR1 and CDR2 (germline): SGHNT, YYREEE (reference sequence). V lost 5 bases, J lost 1 base, and 9 bases lay in between. The CDR3 length is 13 residues. CDR3 in DNA: TGTGCCAGCAGACCGACTGCGAACACTGAAGCTTTCTTT. It is translated as CASRPTANTEAFF.

In this sample, this clone turned up once. This chain connects TRBV19 to TRBJ2-1; 7 nucleotides align to TRBD2. Germline CDR1 is LNHDA and CDR2 is SQIVND (reference sequence). V shed 8 bases, J shed 4 bases, and the junction held 8 bases outside the gene matches. The CDR3 contains 14 residues. The CDR3 spells CASGWASGYNEQFF. As DNA, the CDR3 is TGTGCCAGTGGTTGGGCTAGCGGATACAATGAGCAGTTCTTC.

In its sample, this clone was seen once. This chain joins TRBV28 and TRBJ2-7; 10 bases agree with TRBD2. The CDR3 loop spans 16 amino acids. V lost 2 bases, J lost 1 base, and 5 bases stayed unmatched. Germline V CDR1 and CDR2: MDHEN, SYDVKM. For the CDR3, the DNA is TGTGCCAGCAGTTTAGGCCTAGCGGGAGAATCCTACGAGCAGTACTTC. Translating gives CASSLGLAGESYEQYF.

The V gene is TRBV7-9, the J gene TRBJ1-1, with D unclear. The CDR3 is 12 amino acids. Germline lookup yields CDR1 SEHNR and CDR2 FQNEAQ (reference sequence). Trimming removed 8 bases from V and 0 bases from J, with 7 bases in between. DNA of the CDR3: TGTGCCAGCGCCACGGTGAACACTGAAGCTTTCTTT. Translating it yields CASATVNTEAFF.

The V call is TRBV28, the J call TRBJ2-2, with D possibly being TRBD2 (6 bases). Looked up from germline, CDR1 is MDHEN and CDR2 is SYDVKM. The CDR3 spans 15 residues. Trimming left V 7 bases short and J 6 bases short, with 18 bases between. CDR3 nucleotide sequence: TGTGCCAGCACTTCGGGGGAAGGTTTTGCCGGGGAGCTGTTTTTT. It is translated as CASTSGEGFAGELFF.

The rearrangement links TRBV7-2 to TRBJ1-5; possibly TRBD1 for D (5 bases). The CDR3 consists of 16 residues. With 5 bases removed from V and 5 bases from J, the gap between germline ends came to 19 bases. Per germline, CDR1 SGHTA and CDR2 FQGNSA. CDR3 in DNA: TGTGCCAGCAGCCTGTGGGGGGGGTCGGCTTATCAGCCCCAGCATTTT. Translation: CASSLWGGSAYQPQHF.

This clone was seen once. The CDR3 here is CASTPRGGNEQFF. CDR3 nucleotides: TGTGCCAGCACCCCCCGGGGGGGCAATGAGCAGTTCTTC. The chain recombines TRBV27 with TRBJ2-1, with 8 bases that match TRBD2. CDR1 is MNHEY and CDR2 is SMNVEV in the germline V gene (reference sequence). The CDR3 length is 13 residues. Trimming cost V 7 bases and J 6 bases; bases outside gene matches: 5.